A selection of T cell receptor beta chains follows, all from one sample in a study of tumour-infiltrating T cells in Burkitt lymphoma. Assay: immunoSEQ multiplex PCR; the TCRdb copy retains only in-frame clones and omits some. The sample lists about 13,000 clones, approximately 85% occurring once. The sample consisted of tumor tissue. The receptors stem from a human donor with diffuse large B-cell lymphoma. The CDR3 runs from the conserved cysteine through the conserved F or W. D genes are given only for firm matches. Expanded clones get a size class; other rows say once, few or many, or leave the size out.

TRBJ2-5 - TRBV7-9 - CASSPQGKETQYF TGTGCCAGCAGCCCTCAAGGGAAAGAGACCCAGTACTTC
TRBJ1-5 - TRBV2 - CASSGRSNQPQHF TGTGCCAGCAGTGGACGGAGCAATCAGCCCCAGCATTTT
TRBJ2-5 once TRBV27 TRBD2 CASSFSGGQETQYF TGTGCCAGCAGTTTTAGCGGGGGCCAAGAGACCCAGTACTTC
TRBJ2-4 - TRBV10-2 - CASSETQNIQYF TGCGCCAGCAGTGAAACCCAAAACATTCAGTACTTC
TRBJ2-2 - TRBV18 - CASSPGYQATGELFF TGTGCCAGCTCACCGGGTTACCAAGCAACCGGGGAGCTGTTTTTT
TRBJ1-4 - TRBV14 - CASSQIFGSAEKLFF TGTGCCAGCAGCCAGATATTCGGATCGGCAGAAAAACTGTTTTTT
TRBJ2-7 few TRBV9 TRBD1 CASSEGQGVFYEQYF TGTGCCAGCAGCGAGGGACAGGGAGTTTTCTACGAGCAGTACTTC
TRBJ2-3 - TRBV7-8 - CASSPAITSTDTQYF TGTGCCAGCAGCCCAGCGATTACTAGCACAGATACGCAGTATTTT
TRBJ2-5 - TRBV6-6 - CASSSTGGWRETQYF TGTGCCAGCAGTTCAACTGGAGGCTGGAGGGAGACCCAGTACTTC
TRBJ2-1 - TRBV6-5 - CASSSRLVSSYNEQFF TGTGCCAGCAGTTCCCGACTCGTGAGCTCCTACAATGAGCAGTTCTTC
TRBJ1-1 - TRBV20-1 - CSARDYTEAFF TGCAGTGCTAGAGATTACACTGAAGCTTTCTTT
TRBJ2-1 - TRBV6-5 - CASSYRRVSYNEQFF TGTGCCAGCAGTTACCGCAGGGTGTCCTACAATGAGCAGTTCTTC
TRBJ2-1 once TRBV5-4 - CASSFAFSSYNEQFF TGTGCCAGCAGCTTCGCTTTCAGCTCCTACAATGAGCAGTTCTTC
TRBJ2-3 - TRBV11-2 - CASSLREGDTQYF TGTGCCAGCAGTCTCAGGGAAGGGGATACGCAGTATTTT
TRBJ2-5 few TRBV6-6 - CASRSRAGAYQETQYF TGTGCCAGCAGGTCCCGGGCGGGGGCGTACCAAGAGACCCAGTACTTC
TRBJ1-1 few TRBV19 - CASQKGPTSYTEAFF TGTGCCAGTCAAAAGGGCCCGACGTCGTACACTGAAGCTTTCTTT
TRBJ1-1 - TRBV5-1 TRBD1 CASSVGQGAGNTEAFF TGCGCCAGCAGCGTTGGACAGGGGGCCGGGAACACTGAAGCTTTCTTT
TRBJ1-2 - TRBV2 - CASSGEGPIGYGYTF TGTGCCAGCTCTGGAGAGGGTCCTATCGGCTATGGCTACACCTTC
TRBJ1-2 - TRBV4-3 - CASSQEDRANYGYTF TGCGCCAGCAGCCAAGAGGACAGAGCTAACTATGGCTACACCTTC
TRBJ2-7 - TRBV27 TRBD2 CASSFGLARTYEQYF TGTGCCAGCAGTTTCGGACTAGCGCGTACCTACGAGCAGTACTTC
TRBJ2-7 once TRBV27 - CASSYIGDYEQYF TGTGCCAGCAGTTATATCGGGGACTACGAGCAGTACTTC
TRBJ2-3 - TRBV5-6 TRBD1 CASSLAKGQGVVADTQYF TGTGCCAGCAGCTTGGCCAAAGGACAGGGGGTTGTAGCAGATACGCAGTATTTT
TRBJ2-3 few TRBV7-9 TRBD2 CASSPRLAGITDTQYF TGTGCCAGCAGCCCTCGGCTAGCGGGGATCACAGATACGCAGTATTTT
TRBJ2-7 - TRBV14 TRBD1 CASRPPGQGTQYF TGTGCCAGCAGGCCCCCGGGACAGGGAACGCAGTACTTC
TRBJ1-2 - TRBV21-1 - CATPTGGSGYGYTF TGTGCCACCCCCACGGGGGGTAGTGGCTATGGCTACACCTTC
TRBJ1-1 - TRBV5-5 - CASITGPSYTEAFF TGTGCCAGCATCACGGGACCTTCCTACACTGAAGCTTTCTTT